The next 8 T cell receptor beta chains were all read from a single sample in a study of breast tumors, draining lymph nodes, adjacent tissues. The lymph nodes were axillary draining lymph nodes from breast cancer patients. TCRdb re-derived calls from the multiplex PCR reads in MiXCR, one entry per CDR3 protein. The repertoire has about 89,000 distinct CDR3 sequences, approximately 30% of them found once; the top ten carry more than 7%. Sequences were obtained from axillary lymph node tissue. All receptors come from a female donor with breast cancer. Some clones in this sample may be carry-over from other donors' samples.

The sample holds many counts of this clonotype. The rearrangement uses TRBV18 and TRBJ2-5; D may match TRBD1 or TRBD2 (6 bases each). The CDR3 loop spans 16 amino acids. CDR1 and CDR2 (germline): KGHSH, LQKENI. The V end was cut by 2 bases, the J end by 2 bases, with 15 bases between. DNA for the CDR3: TGTGCCAGCTCACCATCCGGAGGGGGGAAGCAAGAGACCCAGTACTTC. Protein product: CASSPSGGGKQETQYF.

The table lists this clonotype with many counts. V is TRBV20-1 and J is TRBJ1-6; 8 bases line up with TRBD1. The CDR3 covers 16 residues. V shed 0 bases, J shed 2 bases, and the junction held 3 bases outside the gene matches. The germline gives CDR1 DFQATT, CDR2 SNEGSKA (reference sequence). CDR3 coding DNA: TGCAGTGCTAGAGACCCAGGGGGCGCCTATAATTCACCCCTCCACTTT. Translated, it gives CSARDPGGAYNSPLHF.

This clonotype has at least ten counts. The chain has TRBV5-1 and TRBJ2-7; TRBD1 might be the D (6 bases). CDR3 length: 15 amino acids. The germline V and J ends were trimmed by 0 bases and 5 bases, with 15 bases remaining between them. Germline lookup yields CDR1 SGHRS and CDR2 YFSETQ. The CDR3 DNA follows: TGCGCCAGCAGCTTGGTGGGAACAGGGATCGACGAGCAGTACTTC. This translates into CASSLVGTGIDEQYF.

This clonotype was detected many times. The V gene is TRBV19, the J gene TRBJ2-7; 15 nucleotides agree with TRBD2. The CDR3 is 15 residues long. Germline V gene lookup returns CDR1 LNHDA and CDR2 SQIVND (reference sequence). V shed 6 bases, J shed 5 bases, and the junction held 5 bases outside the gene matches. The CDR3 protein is CASSPGLAGGNEQYF. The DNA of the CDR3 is TGTGCCAGTAGCCCAGGACTAGCGGGAGGGAACGAGCAGTACTTC.

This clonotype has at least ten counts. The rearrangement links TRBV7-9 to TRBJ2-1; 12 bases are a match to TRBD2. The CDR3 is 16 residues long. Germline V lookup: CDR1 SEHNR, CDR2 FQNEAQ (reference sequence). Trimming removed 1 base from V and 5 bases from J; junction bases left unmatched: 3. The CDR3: CASSLGSSGRDNEQFF. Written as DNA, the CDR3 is TGTGCCAGCAGCTTAGGGTCTAGCGGGAGGGACAATGAGCAGTTCTTC.

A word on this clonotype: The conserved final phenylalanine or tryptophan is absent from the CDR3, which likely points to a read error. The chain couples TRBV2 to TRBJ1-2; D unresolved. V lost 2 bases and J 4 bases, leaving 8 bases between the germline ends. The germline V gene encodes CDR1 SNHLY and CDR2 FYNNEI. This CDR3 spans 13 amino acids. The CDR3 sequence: CASSESTVYGYTY. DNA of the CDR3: TGTGCCAGCAGTGAAAGCACAGTCTATGGCTACACCTAC.

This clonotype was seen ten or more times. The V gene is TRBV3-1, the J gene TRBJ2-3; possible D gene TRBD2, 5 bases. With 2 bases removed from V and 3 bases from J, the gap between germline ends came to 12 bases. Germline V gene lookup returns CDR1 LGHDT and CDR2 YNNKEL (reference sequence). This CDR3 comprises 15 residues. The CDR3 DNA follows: TGTGCCAGCAGCCAACGGAGCGGACCAACAGATACGCAGTATTTT. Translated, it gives CASSQRSGPTDTQYF.

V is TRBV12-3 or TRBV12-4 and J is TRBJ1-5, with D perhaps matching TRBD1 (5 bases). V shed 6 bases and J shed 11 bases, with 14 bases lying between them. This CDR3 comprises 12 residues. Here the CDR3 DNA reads TGTGCCAGCAGCAAGGGGCGAATGGCCCAGCATTTT. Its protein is CASSKGRMAQHF.